A single sample is the source of the 21 T cell receptor beta chains below, sequenced in a study of blood T cell repertoires in COVID-19. Repertoires were generated with immunoSEQ multiplex PCR, while TCRdb's copy carries only in-frame clones and drops some. The sample includes about 270,000 clones, about 90% of them seen just once. The sequenced material came from PBMCs or T cells enriched from blood (not recorded which). The receptors here all came from a woman in her thirties with acute COVID-19.

This rearrangement joins TRBV27 to TRBJ2-3; 12 bases are a match to TRBD2. The CDR3 is made up of 16 amino acids. Per the germline V gene, CDR1 is MNHEY and CDR2 is SMNVEV (reference sequence). V gave up 6 bases and J gave up 1 base; unmatched junction bases: 5. In DNA form, the CDR3 reads TGTGCCAGCAGACATCGGACTAGCGGGGGCACAGATACGCAGTATTTT. Its protein product is CASRHRTSGGTDTQYF.

The rearrangement joins TRBV23-1 to TRBJ1-2; 7 nucleotides line up with TRBD1. TRBV23-1 falls under the ORF class, with uncertain function. The CDR3 has 20 amino acids. Trimming at V came to 2 bases and at J to 0 bases, leaving 18 bases not matched to a gene. In nucleotides, the CDR3 is TGCGCCAGCAGTCAAAGGGTGAGACAGGGTACTTCCCGAGCTAACTATGGCTACACCTTC. Encoded protein: CASSQRVRQGTSRANYGYTF.

The chain carries TRBV2 and TRBJ1-5; TRBD1 matches at 8 bases. The CDR3 is 13 amino acids. Germline V gives CDR1 SNHLY, CDR2 FYNNEI. Unmatched junction bases numbered 7, after V lost 9 bases and J lost 6 bases. CDR3 coding DNA: TGTGCCAGTCAGGACAGGGTTGGTCAGCCCCAGCATTTT. It codes for CASQDRVGQPQHF.

The chain recombines TRBV19 with TRBJ1-4, with 7 nucleotides matching TRBD1. CDR1 is LNHDA, CDR2 SQIVND, per germline (reference sequence). Unmatched junction bases numbered 8, after V lost 6 bases and J lost 4 bases. This CDR3 has 15 residues. As DNA, the CDR3 is TGTGCCAGTAGGGGCCCGGGACAGCTTAATGAAAAACTGTTTTTT. Translating gives CASRGPGQLNEKLFF. The full variable domain, its missing parts supplied by reference TRBV19 and TRBJ1-4, is DGGITQSPKYLFRKEGQNVTLSCEQNLNHDAMYWYRQDPGQGLRLIYYSQIVNDFQKGDIAEGYSVSREKKESFPLTVTSAQKNPTAFYLCASRGPGQLNEKLFFGSGTQLSVL.

The CDR3 region has the DNA TGTGCCAGCAGCGGGGGACAGGGATCGGCCAAAAACATTCAGTACTTC. Residues: CASSGGQGSAKNIQYF. This chain joins TRBV11-2 and TRBJ2-4, with TRBD1 identical over 9 bases. This CDR3 comprises 16 residues. CDR1 is SGHAT, CDR2 FQNNGV, per germline. V lost 5 bases and J lost 1; bases outside the gene matches: 6.

The rearrangement links TRBV5-4 to TRBJ2-7; D is ambiguous. Germline V gives CDR1 SGHNT, CDR2 YYREEE (reference sequence). The V gene lost 1 base and the J gene lost 7 bases, with 9 bases spanning the gap. The CDR3 runs to 12 residues. The CDR3 bases are TGTGCCAGCAGCTTGTCCCTGGAGGAGCAGTACTTC. It translates to CASSLSLEEQYF.

CDR3 in DNA: TGTGCCACCAGTGATTCACAGGGGGTTGGCAATCAGCCCCAGCATTTT. It translates to CATSDSQGVGNQPQHF. The chain uses TRBV24-1 and TRBJ1-5; 8 positions agree with TRBD1. J lost 2 bases, V lost 2 bases, and 4 bases had no gene match. Germline V CDR1 and CDR2: KGHDR, SFDVKD. The CDR3 runs 16 residues.

The rearrangement links TRBV27 to TRBJ1-1; possibly TRBD1 for D (6 bases). The CDR3 is 19 residues long. Germline V gene lookup returns CDR1 MNHEY and CDR2 SMNVEV (reference sequence). V dropped 4 bases and J dropped 0 bases, with 24 bases sitting between them. CDR3 sequence (DNA): TGTGCCAGCAGTTGGAGGGGGGCGGGGGTTTGGTCCATGAACACTGAAGCTTTCTTT. It is translated as CASSWRGAGVWSMNTEAFF.

This clone was seen once. This chain links TRBV7-2 with TRBJ2-1; 10 nucleotides match TRBD2. The V segment lost 5 bases and the J segment 0 bases; nucleotides outside the gene matches: 7. CDR1 is SGHTA and CDR2 is FQGNSA in the germline V gene. The CDR3 extends over 17 amino acids. The CDR3 region is CASSTRTSGLSYNEQFF. DNA for the CDR3: TGTGCCAGCAGCACTCGGACTAGCGGCCTCTCCTACAATGAGCAGTTCTTC.

This clone turned up a few times. The genes are TRBV19 and TRBJ1-5; weak D call: TRBD1 (5 bases). Trimming stripped 5 bases from V and 3 bases from J, with 14 bases between. This CDR3 comprises 15 residues. The V gene's germline CDR1 is LNHDA and CDR2 SQIVND (reference sequence). CDR3 residues: CASSRVQEYNQPQHF. The CDR3 DNA follows: TGTGCCAGTAGTCGCGTACAGGAGTACAATCAGCCCCAGCATTTT.

The chain recombines TRBV5-1 with TRBJ1-4; 9 nucleotides agree with TRBD1. After removal of 5 bases from V and 8 bases from J, the junction contained 7 bases not matched to a gene. This CDR3 comprises 14 residues. From germline, CDR1 is SGHRS and CDR2 YFSETQ. The CDR3 spells CASRGQGGNEKLFF. CDR3 bases: TGCGCCAGCAGGGGACAGGGTGGAAACGAAAAACTGTTTTTT.

The chain recombines TRBV2 with TRBJ2-1, with TRBD2 matching 8 bases. The CDR3 spans 13 residues. With V trimmed by 3 bases and J by 7 bases, 2 bases remained unmatched. The germline V gene encodes CDR1 SNHLY and CDR2 FYNNEI. CDR3 nucleotides: TGTGCCAGCAGTGATGTAGCGGGGAATGAGCAGTTCTTC. Its protein is CASSDVAGNEQFF.

The rearrangement joins TRBV10-3 to TRBJ2-3; 8 bases map to TRBD1. V lost 4 bases, J lost 1 base, and 7 bases stayed unmatched. CDR1 is ENHRY, CDR2 SYGVKD, per germline. This CDR3 is 16 amino acids long. CDR3 protein: CAISAGRGQGTDTQYF. In DNA, the CDR3 is TGTGCCATCAGTGCGGGCAGGGGGCAAGGCACAGATACGCAGTATTTT.

The rearrangement uses TRBV27 and TRBJ2-1, with 7 bases fitting TRBD1. Per the germline V gene, CDR1 is MNHEY and CDR2 is SMNVEV (reference sequence). This CDR3 contains 12 residues. The V gene end was trimmed by 5 bases and the J gene end by 8 bases; junction bases not matched to a gene: 3. CDR3 nucleotide sequence: TGTGCCAGCAGTCTGACAGGGTATGAGCAGTTCTTC. It encodes CASSLTGYEQFF.

The chain carries TRBV7-9 and TRBJ1-1; 8 nucleotides align to TRBD1. CDR1 is SEHNR and CDR2 is FQNEAQ in the germline V gene (reference sequence). The CDR3 is made up of 13 amino acids. J was trimmed by 2 bases and V by 7 bases; bases with no gene match: 3. CDR3 sequence (DNA): TGTGCCAGCACAGGACAGGGCAACACTGAAGCTTTCTTT. As protein: CASTGQGNTEAFF.

V gene TRBV29-1 combines with J gene TRBJ2-2; 9 bases line up with TRBD2. This CDR3 contains 14 residues. Germline CDR1 reads SQVTM; CDR2 reads ANQGSEA. Trimming removed 7 bases from V and 4 bases from J; junction bases left unmatched: 7. The CDR3 nucleotides read TGCAGCGCCGCGGGGGGGAGTGCCACCGGGGAGCTGTTTTTT. It codes for CSAAGGSATGELFF.

The chain joins TRBV5-4 to TRBJ2-5; 8 bases are a match to TRBD2. The germline gives CDR1 SGHNT, CDR2 YYREEE (reference sequence). The ends lost 4 bases at V and 10 bases at J; junction bases unmatched: 3. CDR3 size: 11 residues. The CDR3 bases are TGTGCCAGCAGCACCGGGACTAGCCAGTACTTC. Translating it yields CASSTGTSQYF.

The chain has TRBV9 and TRBJ1-6; perhaps TRBD1 as D (5 bases). In germline, CDR1 is SGDLS, CDR2 YYNGEE. The CDR3 covers 11 residues. Trimming left V 10 bases short and J 13 bases short, with 15 bases between. The CDR3 coding sequence is TGTGCCGGGGGGAGTTTCTTCCCCCTCCACTTT. It yields the protein CAGGSFFPLHF.

V and J are TRBV4-3 and TRBJ2-2; TRBD2 matches 10 bases. After removal of 0 bases from V and 0 bases from J, the junction contained 13 bases not matched to a gene. Germline V gene sequence: CDR1 LGHNA, CDR2 YSLEER. The CDR3 runs 21 residues. The CDR3 here is CASSQEGGASGSRPNTGELFF. In nucleotides, the CDR3 is TGCGCCAGCAGCCAAGAGGGTGGAGCTAGCGGGAGCAGACCGAACACCGGGGAGCTGTTTTTT.

The chain joins TRBV24-1 to TRBJ1-5; 8 nucleotides agree with TRBD1. The CDR3 has 13 amino acids. The V gene end was trimmed by 11 bases and the J gene end by 6 bases; junction bases not matched to a gene: 8. CDR1 is KGHDR, CDR2 SFDVKD, per germline. CDR3 sequence (DNA): TGTGCCATAGGACAGGGCACGGGTCAGCCCCAGCATTTT. This gives the protein CAIGQGTGQPQHF.

V and J are TRBV2 and TRBJ2-1; possibly TRBD1 for D (5 bases). The CDR3 runs 16 residues. V was trimmed by 6 bases and J by 1 base, leaving 16 bases between them. CDR1 and CDR2 from the germline V gene are SNHLY and FYNNEI. The CDR3 sequence is CASRDNLGRSYNEQFF. The CDR3 DNA reads as TGTGCCAGCAGGGACAACCTAGGCAGGTCCTACAATGAGCAGTTCTTC.